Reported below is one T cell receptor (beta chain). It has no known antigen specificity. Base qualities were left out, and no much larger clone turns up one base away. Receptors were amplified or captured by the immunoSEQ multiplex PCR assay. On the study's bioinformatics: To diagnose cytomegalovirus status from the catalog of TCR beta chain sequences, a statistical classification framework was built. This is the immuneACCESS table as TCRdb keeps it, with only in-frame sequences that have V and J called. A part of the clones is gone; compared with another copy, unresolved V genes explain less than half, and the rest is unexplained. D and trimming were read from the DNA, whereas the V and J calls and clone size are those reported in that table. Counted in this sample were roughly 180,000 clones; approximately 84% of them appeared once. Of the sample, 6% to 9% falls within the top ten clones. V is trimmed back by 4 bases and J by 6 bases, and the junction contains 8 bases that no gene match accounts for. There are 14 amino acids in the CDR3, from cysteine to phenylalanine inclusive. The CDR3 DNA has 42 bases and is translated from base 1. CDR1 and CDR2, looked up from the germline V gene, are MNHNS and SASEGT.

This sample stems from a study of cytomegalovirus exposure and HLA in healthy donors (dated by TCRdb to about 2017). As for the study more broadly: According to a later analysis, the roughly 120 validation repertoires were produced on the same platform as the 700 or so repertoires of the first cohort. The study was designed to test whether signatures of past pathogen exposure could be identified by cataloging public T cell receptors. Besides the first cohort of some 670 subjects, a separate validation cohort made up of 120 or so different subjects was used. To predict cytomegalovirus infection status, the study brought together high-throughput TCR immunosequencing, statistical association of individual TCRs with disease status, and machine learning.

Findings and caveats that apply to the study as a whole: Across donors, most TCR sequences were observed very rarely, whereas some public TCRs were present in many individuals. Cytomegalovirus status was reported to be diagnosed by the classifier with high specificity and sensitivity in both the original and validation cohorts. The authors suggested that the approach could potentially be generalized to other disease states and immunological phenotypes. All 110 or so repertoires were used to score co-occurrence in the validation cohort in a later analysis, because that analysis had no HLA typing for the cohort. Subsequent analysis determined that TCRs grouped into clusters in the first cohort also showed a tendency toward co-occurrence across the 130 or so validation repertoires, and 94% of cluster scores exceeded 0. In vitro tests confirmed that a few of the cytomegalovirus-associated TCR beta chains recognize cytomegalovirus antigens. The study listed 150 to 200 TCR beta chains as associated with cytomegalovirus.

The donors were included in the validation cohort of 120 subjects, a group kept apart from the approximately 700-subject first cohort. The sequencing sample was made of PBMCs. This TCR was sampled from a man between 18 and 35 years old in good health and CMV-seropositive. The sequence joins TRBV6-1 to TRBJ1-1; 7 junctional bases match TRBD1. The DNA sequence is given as TGTGCCAGCAGTGGTATACAGGGGTTGGCTGAAGCTTTCTTT. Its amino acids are CASSGIQGLAEAFF.